The 25 T cell receptor beta chains below all came from one sample that was sequenced in a study of T cell responses to AZD1222 COVID-19 vaccine. The table came from immunoSEQ multiplex PCR; TCRdb's copy has only in-frame clones and leaves some out. The sample lists around 130,000 clones, almost 90% seen once, with about 3% in the top ten. The source material was peripheral blood, sampled on day 0 of AZD1222 vaccination. These receptor sequences come from an adult in good health.

The chain employs TRBV19 and TRBJ1-1, with unresolved D. V gave up 3 bases and J gave up 3 bases, with 8 bases separating them. The CDR3 contains 13 residues. From germline, CDR1 is LNHDA and CDR2 SQIVND (reference sequence). As DNA, the CDR3 is TGTGCCAGTAGTATGACGGTTTACACTGAAGCTTTCTTT. This sequence encodes CASSMTVYTEAFF.

The chain combines TRBV7-2 with TRBJ2-1; 8 positions agree with TRBD2. The CDR3 runs to 15 residues. The V gene's germline CDR1 is SGHTA and CDR2 FQGNSA. The ends lost 5 bases at V and 4 bases at J; junction bases unmatched: 7. This CDR3 is CASSAGTRVYNEQFF. The DNA of the CDR3 is TGTGCCAGCAGCGCCGGGACTAGGGTTTACAATGAGCAGTTCTTC. Based on the CDR3 plus reference TRBV7-2 and TRBJ2-1, the full variable domain is GAGVSQSPSNKVTEKGKDVELRCDPISGHTALYWYRQSLGQGLEFLIYFQGNSAPDKSGLPSDRFSAERTGGSVSTLTIQRTQQEDSAVYLCASSAGTRVYNEQFFGPGTRLTVL.

This sequence joins TRBV9 and TRBJ2-1; the match to TRBD1 covers 9 bases. The CDR3 has 16 residues. CDR1 is SGDLS and CDR2 is YYNGEE in the germline V gene. V lost 4 bases to trimming and J lost 7 bases; unmatched junction nucleotides: 12. The CDR3 DNA follows: TGTGCCAGCAGCCTCCGGGGCGACGGGACAGGGAATGAGCAGTTCTTC. Protein: CASSLRGDGTGNEQFF.

The V and J genes are TRBV3-1 (or the pseudogene TRBV3-2) and TRBJ2-1; 8 nucleotides line up with TRBD2. The CDR3 runs 17 residues. Germline V gene sequence: CDR1 LGHDT, CDR2 YNNKEL (reference sequence). The V and J ends lost 4 bases and 1 base, in that order; junction bases with no gene match: 9. The CDR3 spells CASSPDCTSGSYNEQFF. The DNA of the CDR3 is TGTGCCAGCAGCCCAGATTGCACTAGCGGATCCTACAATGAGCAGTTCTTC.

The chain recombines TRBV6-5 with TRBJ1-1; maybe TRBD1 (6 bases). The CDR3 length is 15 residues. Germline values: CDR1 MNHEY, CDR2 SVGAGI. Deletions cut 7 bases from V and 5 bases from J, with 20 bases between. The CDR3 reads CASTNLGGRRTEAFF. Here the CDR3 DNA reads TGTGCCAGCACAAACTTGGGGGGCAGGCGAACTGAAGCTTTCTTT.

This chain links TRBV7-6 with TRBJ2-2; D may be TRBD1 or TRBD2 (5 bases each). Germline V lookup: CDR1 SGHVS, CDR2 FNYEAQ. Trimming took 0 bases from V and 7 from J, leaving 27 bases between them. This CDR3 spans 20 amino acids. The DNA of the CDR3 is TGTGCCAGCAGCTTAGCACAAGGGACCGGGACCCTCAATTGGGGCGGGGAGCTGTTTTTT. It codes for CASSLAQGTGTLNWGGELFF.

The chain recombines TRBV6-5 with TRBJ1-5; D ambiguous. CDR3 length: 15 residues. V lost 6 bases to trimming and J lost 0 bases, with 12 bases between them. CDR1 and CDR2 from the germline V gene are MNHEY and SVGAGI. The CDR3 protein is CASRIRTYSNQPQHF. In DNA, the CDR3 is TGTGCCAGCAGAATCAGGACCTATAGCAATCAGCCCCAGCATTTT.

The chain is built from TRBV27 and TRBJ2-3; 14 bases match TRBD2. The trim removed 3 bases at V and 1 base at J, leaving 9 bases unmatched. Germline assignment: CDR1 MNHEY and CDR2 SMNVEV (reference sequence). CDR3 length: 19 residues. Here the CDR3 DNA reads TGTGCCAGCAGTTTTGGACTAGCGGGAGGATATGGCGGCACAGATACGCAGTATTTT. This translates into CASSFGLAGGYGGTDTQYF.

The genes are TRBV5-1 and TRBJ2-7; the D is unclear. Germline lookup yields CDR1 SGHRS and CDR2 YFSETQ. The ends were cut back, 5 bases at V and 5 bases at J, with 11 bases in the middle. This CDR3 comprises 12 residues. The CDR3 bases are TGCGCCAGCAGTTTAACAGTGGACGAGCAGTACTTC. The encoded protein is CASSLTVDEQYF.

The count of this clone is one. The rearrangement links TRBV2 to TRBJ1-1; D remains unclear. The CDR3 consists of 11 residues. Per the germline V gene, CDR1 is SNHLY and CDR2 is FYNNEI. Trimming took off 9 bases at V and 7 bases at J, with 12 bases between the two ends. In DNA form, the CDR3 reads TGTGCCAGTAAAGGGAAGGGTGAAGCTTTCTTT. Encoded protein: CASKGKGEAFF.

The chain combines TRBV6-5 with TRBJ1-6; D gene uncertain. Germline V gene data show CDR1 as MNHEY and CDR2 as SVGAGI. V dropped 8 bases and J dropped 5 bases, with 4 bases sitting between them. The CDR3 runs to 11 residues. The CDR3 here is CASEDNSPLHF. The DNA for the CDR3 is TGTGCCAGCGAGGATAATTCACCCCTCCACTTT.

This chain joins TRBV14 and TRBJ2-3; 10 bases align to TRBD1. Germline CDR1 is SGHDN and CDR2 is FVKESK. This CDR3 has 14 amino acids. Trimming at V came to 4 bases and at J to 4 bases, leaving 2 bases not matched to a gene. The CDR3 spells CASSRDRGPDTQYF. The CDR3 DNA is TGTGCCAGCAGCCGGGACAGGGGACCAGATACGCAGTATTTT.

The chain carries TRBV10-3 and TRBJ1-1, with 12 bases lining up with TRBD1. The junction had 4 bases not matched to a gene; V was cut back by 8 bases and J by 0 bases. The germline V gene has CDR1 ENHRY and CDR2 SYGVKD. The CDR3 extends over 15 amino acids. The CDR3 protein is CAIRDRGRLNTEAFF. CDR3 coding DNA: TGTGCCATCCGGGACAGGGGGCGGTTGAACACTGAAGCTTTCTTT.

V usage is TRBV5-1 and J usage is TRBJ1-1; D not resolved. The CDR3 extends over 16 amino acids. The germline V gene encodes CDR1 SGHRS and CDR2 YFSETQ. The ends were cut back, 0 bases at V and 4 bases at J, with 16 bases in the middle. The CDR3 here is CASSLAGDSRSTEAFF. The CDR3 region has the DNA TGCGCCAGCAGCTTGGCCGGGGATAGCAGGAGCACTGAAGCTTTCTTT.

The chain employs TRBV25-1 and TRBJ2-1, with D perhaps matching TRBD2 (6 bases). Trimming cost V 8 bases and J 7 bases, with 12 bases left between them. The CDR3 loop spans 12 amino acids. CDR1 and CDR2 from the germline V gene are MGHDK and SYGVNS. This chain's CDR3 is CASLGLRNEQFF. For the CDR3, the DNA is TGTGCCAGCCTGGGACTGAGAAATGAGCAGTTCTTC.

V usage is TRBV3-1 (or the pseudogene TRBV3-2) and J usage is TRBJ2-7, with TRBD2 matching over 15 bases. Germline CDR1 reads LGHDT; CDR2 reads YNNKEL (reference sequence). V shed 4 bases, J shed 2 bases, and the junction held 3 bases outside the gene matches. This CDR3 comprises 16 residues. The CDR3 sequence: CASSLGLAGGAYEQYF. In DNA, the CDR3 is TGTGCCAGCAGCCTGGGACTAGCGGGAGGCGCCTACGAGCAGTACTTC.

The chain recombines TRBV18 with TRBJ2-5; D possibly corresponds to TRBD1 (6 bases). V shed 2 bases and J shed 5 bases, with 12 bases lying between them. The germline V gene has CDR1 KGHSH and CDR2 LQKENI. The CDR3 has 14 residues. The CDR3 loop is CASSPTGSVETQYF. In nucleotides, the CDR3 is TGTGCCAGCTCACCAACAGGGTCGGTCGAGACCCAGTACTTC.

Here the CDR3 reads CASSPREGGRRNTEAFF. DNA of the CDR3: TGTGCCAGCAGCCCACGAGAGGGGGGACGACGGAACACTGAAGCTTTCTTT. The chain links TRBV11-2 to TRBJ1-1; D perhaps matches TRBD1 (6 bases). The CDR3 has 17 residues. V lost 5 bases, J lost 1 base, and 20 bases lay in between. CDR1 SGHAT and CDR2 FQNNGV come from the germline V gene.

The chain couples TRBV19 to TRBJ1-1; 7 nucleotides match TRBD1. Germline values: CDR1 LNHDA, CDR2 SQIVND (reference sequence). The CDR3 runs 13 residues. V trimming: 7 bases; J trimming: 10 bases; junction bases outside the gene matches: 12. The CDR3 sequence is CASTTDRRAPAFF. In DNA, the CDR3 is TGTGCCAGTACCACGGACAGGCGGGCTCCAGCTTTCTTT.

The chain carries TRBV16 and TRBJ2-7, with 10 bases fitting TRBD1. V shed 4 bases and J 4 bases; nucleotides not matched to a gene: 4. The germline V gene encodes CDR1 KGHSY and CDR2 FQNENV. There are 14 residues in the CDR3. CDR3 in amino acids: CASSPRQGAYEQYF. CDR3 coding DNA: TGTGCCAGCAGCCCACGACAGGGGGCGTACGAGCAGTACTTC.

This CDR3 is CASSYTGSDGYTF. The CDR3 DNA sequence: TGTGCCAGCAGTTACACAGGGTCGGATGGCTACACCTTC. The chain joins TRBV6-5 to TRBJ1-2, with D possibly matching TRBD1 (6 bases). CDR1 is MNHEY, CDR2 SVGAGI, per germline. The V and J ends lost 2 bases and 6 bases respectively, with 10 bases between them. The CDR3 is 13 residues long.

J is TRBJ2-5 and V is TRBV29-1, with 7 bases matching TRBD1. In germline, CDR1 is SQVTM, CDR2 ANQGSEA. This CDR3 region has 14 residues. V shed 3 bases, J shed 3 bases, and the junction held 7 bases outside the gene matches. The CDR3 sequence is CSVEVYRGEETQYF. CDR3 nucleotide sequence: TGCAGCGTTGAGGTCTACAGGGGCGAAGAGACCCAGTACTTC. Full variable domain (rest looked up from reference TRBV29-1 and TRBJ2-5): SAVISQKPSRDICQRGTSLTIQCQVDSQVTMMFWYRQQPGQSLTLIATANQGSEATYESGFVIDKFPISRPNLTFSTLTVSNMSPEDSSIYLCSVEVYRGEETQYFGPGTRLLVL.

This clone was counted once. The chain carries TRBV27 and TRBJ2-1; TRBD1 matches 7 bases. Germline V lookup: CDR1 MNHEY, CDR2 SMNVEV (reference sequence). The V segment lost 7 bases and the J segment 8 bases; nucleotides outside the gene matches: 5. The CDR3 runs 12 residues. The CDR3 spells CASKQGRDEQFF. The CDR3, as DNA: TGTGCCAGCAAACAGGGGCGGGATGAGCAGTTCTTC.

The chain links TRBV11-2 to TRBJ1-1; possible D gene TRBD1, 5 bases. Germline loops: CDR1 SGHAT, CDR2 FQNNGV. The V end lost 1 base, the J end lost 0 bases, and 15 bases lay between the germline ends. The CDR3 is 17 amino acids. The CDR3 sequence is CASSLGFRGSLNTEAFF. The CDR3 DNA reads TGTGCCAGCAGCTTAGGGTTTAGGGGCAGCTTGAACACTGAAGCTTTCTTT.

The chain combines TRBV3-1 (or the pseudogene TRBV3-2) with TRBJ2-1; perhaps D is TRBD1 or TRBD2 (5 bases each). V was clipped by 4 bases and J by 6 bases, with 16 bases between them. The CDR3 is made up of 15 amino acids. Germline V lookup: CDR1 LGHDT, CDR2 YNNKEL (reference sequence). The CDR3 DNA reads TGTGCCAGCAGCCTGCTGAGGGGACCCCTCAATGAGCAGTTCTTC. It is translated as CASSLLRGPLNEQFF.